One and the same sample provided the 19 T cell receptor beta chains below, sequenced in a study of T cells in Graves' hyperthyroidism and ophthalmopathy. Authors of the study amplified TCR beta CDR3 regions from RNA transcripts. TCR CDR3 regions were first amplified by RT-PCR with HTBI primers. TCRdb itself ran the multiplex PCR reads through MiXCR, one entry per CDR3 protein. Here the sample spans around 690,000 distinct CDR3 sequences, about 18% being singletons. What was sequenced was blood. All receptors derive from a man aged 45-60 years with Graves' hyperthyroidism.

This clonotype was recorded at least ten times. This chain links TRBV19 with TRBJ2-2; 9 nucleotides align to TRBD1. The J segment lost 1 base and the V segment lost 1 base, leaving 4 bases of the junction unmatched. The CDR3 sequence is 17 residues long. Germline V gene lookup returns CDR1 LNHDA and CDR2 SQIVND (reference sequence). CDR3 region: CASSIGTGAMNTGELFF. CDR3 nucleotide sequence: TGTGCCAGTAGTATAGGGACAGGGGCCATGAACACCGGGGAGCTGTTTTTT.

In this sample, this clonotype turned up a few times. The chain joins TRBV11-2 to TRBJ2-7; 9 bases are shared with TRBD2. This CDR3 spans 19 amino acids. The trim removed 5 bases at V and 3 bases at J, leaving 20 bases unmatched. Germline CDR1 and CDR2: SGHAT and FQNNGV. As DNA, the CDR3 is TGTGCCAGCAGCCCCTCCCGGGCTAGCGGGATTAGTCGTAACTACGAGCAGTACTTC. This encodes CASSPSRASGISRNYEQYF.

The rearrangement joins TRBV6-1 to TRBJ2-7; 7 positions match TRBD2. This CDR3 has 16 residues. Germline CDR1 is MNHNS and CDR2 is SASEGT. The V segment lost 6 bases and the J segment 5 bases; nucleotides outside the gene matches: 16. The CDR3 sequence is CASRIRPDAGVNEQYF. The CDR3 DNA reads TGTGCCAGCAGAATCCGGCCGGATGCGGGAGTAAACGAGCAGTACTTC.

This clonotype has a handful of counts. This sequence joins TRBV30 and TRBJ2-3, with a possible D match to TRBD2 (6 bases). Trimming stripped 0 bases from V and 3 bases from J, with 13 bases between. The CDR3 spans 15 residues. Germline-derived CDR1 and CDR2 are GTSNPN and SVGIG (reference sequence). CDR3 in amino acids: CAWSVTSTPTDTQYF. The CDR3 nucleotides are TGTGCCTGGAGTGTAACTAGCACACCTACAGATACGCAGTATTTT.

The chain couples TRBV20-1 to TRBJ2-1; 9 bases are a match to TRBD2. With 0 bases clipped from V and 4 bases from J, the junction kept 7 bases outside the gene matches. Looked up from germline, CDR1 is DFQATT and CDR2 is SNEGSKA (reference sequence). This CDR3 is built from 16 residues. Here the CDR3 reads CSARDRWTSEYNEQFF. CDR3 nucleotide sequence: TGCAGTGCTAGAGATAGGTGGACTAGCGAATACAATGAGCAGTTCTTC.

This clonotype was recorded at least ten times. V and J are TRBV9 and TRBJ2-2; D is tentatively TRBD1 or TRBD2 (5 bases each). CDR1 is SGDLS, CDR2 YYNGEE, per germline. The CDR3 runs 14 residues. With 4 bases removed from V and 3 bases from J, the gap between germline ends came to 10 bases. CDR3 residues: CASSPRGDTGELFF. The CDR3 DNA sequence: TGTGCCAGCAGCCCGAGGGGAGACACCGGGGAGCTGTTTTTT.

This chain links TRBV20-1 with TRBJ1-1; a possible D gene is TRBD1 (5 bases). From germline, CDR1 is DFQATT and CDR2 SNEGSKA (reference sequence). There are 14 residues in the CDR3. V was clipped by 0 bases and J by 4 bases, with 12 bases between them. For the CDR3, the DNA is TGCAGTGCTAGAGATCGAAGGGGCGGCACTGAAGCTTTCTTT. This gives the protein CSARDRRGGTEAFF.

This clonotype was recorded many times. Relative to the germline gene, one junction end is altered; a read error may explain this. The V and J genes are TRBV5-1 and TRBJ2-2, with TRBD2 as a possible D gene (5 bases). The CDR3 runs 15 residues. In germline, CDR1 is SGHRS, CDR2 YFSETQ. The CDR3 here is CASSLATPNTGELFF. The CDR3 DNA is TGTGCCAGCAGCTTAGCGACTCCTAACACCGGGGAGCTGTTTTTT.

At least ten counts were recorded for this clonotype. The chain joins TRBV2 to TRBJ2-5, with 8 nucleotides matching TRBD2. The CDR3 contains 14 residues. Germline lookup yields CDR1 SNHLY and CDR2 FYNNEI. J lost 3 bases, V lost 4 bases, and 4 bases had no gene match. The CDR3 spells CASSGGLGEETQYF. CDR3 nucleotides: TGTGCCAGCAGTGGGGGACTAGGCGAAGAGACCCAGTACTTC.

This rearrangement joins TRBV6-9 to TRBJ1-1, with D hard to call. Germline CDR1 reads MNHGY; CDR2 reads SVAAGI. The CDR3 is made up of 13 amino acids. The germline V and J ends were trimmed by 3 bases and 0 bases, with 5 bases remaining between them. The CDR3 nucleotides read TGTGCCAGCAGTTACTTTCTGAACACTGAAGCTTTCTTT. Translation gives CASSYFLNTEAFF.

This clonotype was seen at least ten times. V and J are TRBV27 and TRBJ2-6, with D perhaps TRBD1 (5 bases). With 6 bases removed from V and 0 bases from J, the gap between germline ends came to 15 bases. The germline V gene has CDR1 MNHEY and CDR2 SMNVEV (reference sequence). The CDR3 extends over 17 amino acids. The CDR3 DNA sequence: TGTGCCAGCAGGCAGCAGGGTCTGAGCTCTGGGGCCAACGTCCTGACTTTC. This sequence encodes CASRQQGLSSGANVLTF.

This chain uses TRBV27 with TRBJ2-2, with 7 bases fitting TRBD2. The trim removed 5 bases at V and 7 bases at J, leaving 7 bases unmatched. Germline loops: CDR1 MNHEY, CDR2 SMNVEV (reference sequence). The CDR3 loop spans 14 amino acids. CDR3 region: CASSVQRDSGELFF. The CDR3 coding sequence is TGTGCCAGCAGTGTTCAGCGGGATAGCGGGGAGCTGTTTTTT.

This clonotype has at least ten counts. This chain's CDR3 is CASSLGGVRTDTQYF. In DNA, the CDR3 is TGTGCCAGCAGCTTAGGAGGAGTTCGCACAGATACGCAGTATTTT. The chain recombines TRBV5-6 with TRBJ2-3; perhaps TRBD2 as D (5 bases). This CDR3 is 15 amino acids long. V gave up 2 bases and J gave up 1 base, with 11 bases separating them. Germline V CDR1 and CDR2: SGHDT, YYEEEE.

About this clonotype itself: Being one base from a much bigger clone, this may be a read error. The J gene is TRBJ1-1, the V gene TRBV6-1; D gene ambiguous. The CDR3 runs to 11 residues. Germline-derived CDR1 and CDR2 are MNHNS and SASEGT. The CDR3 sequence is CARRVTTEAFF. The CDR3 region has the DNA TGTGCCCGCAGAGTAACAACTGAAGCTTTCTTT.

This clonotype was found a few times. V gene TRBV15 combines with J gene TRBJ2-1; D gene uncertain. Germline lookup yields CDR1 LNHNV and CDR2 YYDKDF (reference sequence). This CDR3 has 12 amino acids. Trimming shortened V by 4 bases and J by 5 bases, and 6 bases separated the two germline ends. The CDR3 region is CATSTLHNEQFF. Written as DNA, the CDR3 is TGTGCCACCAGCACCTTACACAATGAGCAGTTCTTC.

V usage is TRBV6-1 and J usage is TRBJ1-2; 11 bases fit TRBD1. The CDR3 runs 17 residues. Germline V lookup: CDR1 MNHNS, CDR2 SASEGT. After removal of 4 bases from V and 4 bases from J, the junction contained 11 bases not matched to a gene. CDR3 in amino acids: CASSAWTGGSLIYGYTF. As DNA, the CDR3 is TGTGCCAGCAGTGCATGGACAGGGGGCTCTCTTATCTATGGCTACACCTTC.

This chain uses TRBV28 with TRBJ1-3; maybe TRBD1 (5 bases). The length of the CDR3 is 16 residues. Germline CDR1 and CDR2: MDHEN and SYDVKM. With 0 bases removed from V and 0 bases from J, the gap between germline ends came to 9 bases. The CDR3 nucleotides read TGTGCCAGCAGTTTATGGGGGCGGTTCTCTGGAAACACCATATATTTT. Translating gives CASSLWGRFSGNTIYF.

This clonotype was detected only a few times. V usage is TRBV6-5 and J usage is TRBJ1-3; TRBD1 might be the D (6 bases). Germline V gene sequence: CDR1 MNHEY, CDR2 SVGAGI. The V and J ends lost 0 bases and 5 bases respectively, with 11 bases between them. This CDR3 contains 15 residues. The CDR3 spells CASSYSEGVRNTIYF. The CDR3 nucleotides read TGTGCCAGCAGTTACTCGGAGGGGGTCCGAAACACCATATATTTT.

This clonotype has more than one count but fewer than ten. The chain combines TRBV19 with TRBJ2-1; 9 nucleotides line up with TRBD1. This CDR3 is 14 amino acids long. The V gene end was trimmed by 6 bases and the J gene end by 8 bases; junction bases not matched to a gene: 8. Germline V CDR1 and CDR2: LNHDA, SQIVND (reference sequence). The CDR3 DNA follows: TGTGCCAGTAGGAGGACAGGGGAAGGGGATGAGCAGTTCTTC. Amino acids: CASRRTGEGDEQFF.